This TCR beta chain is from a study of blood T cell repertoires in COVID-19. The CDR3 sequence is 15 residues long. Germline CDR1 SGHVS, CDR2 FQNEAQ. The J segment lost 6 bases and the V segment lost 0 bases, leaving 6 bases of the junction unmatched. Generated by immunoSEQ multiplex PCR, the TCRdb table keeps only in-frame clones and is missing some. The sample consists of a few hundred thousand clones, about four fifths of them appearing once. This sequence originates from a woman of 80 years or more with acute or convalescent COVID-19. Specimen: peripheral blood. J is TRBJ1-2 and V is TRBV7-8; 8 bases are shared with TRBD1. This CDR3 reads CASSLAVGTGHGYTF. In DNA, the CDR3 is TGTGCCAGCAGCTTAGCGGTGGGGACAGGTCATGGCTACACCTTC.